A single T cell receptor (beta chain) is shown here with its context. These data are taken from a study of blood T cell repertoires in COVID-19. Trimming shortened V by 11 bases and J by 0 bases, and 14 bases separated the two germline ends. From germline, CDR1 is MNHEY and CDR2 SVGAGI. This CDR3 is built from 14 residues. The method was immunoSEQ multiplex PCR; TCRdb's version includes in-frame clones alone and lacks a portion of them. This table holds around 480,000 clones, about nine tenths found once. The sample consisted of PBMCs or T cells enriched from blood (not recorded which). The chain combines TRBV6-5 with TRBJ2-1, with TRBD2 as a possible D gene (5 bases). The clonotype was recovered from a young woman who had recovered from COVID-19. The CDR3 coding sequence is TGTGCCGCAAACGGAGGTAACTCCTACAATGAGCAGTTCTTC. Protein sequence: CAANGGNSYNEQFF.